The 14 T cell receptor beta chains below come from one sample, sequenced in a study of T cells in Graves' hyperthyroidism and ophthalmopathy. Amplification of TCR beta CDR3 regions was performed using RNA transcripts as template. RT-PCR in the first round (using the HTBI primer set) targeted the TCR CDR3. In TCRdb, the multiplex PCR reads were re-called with MiXCR into one record per CDR3 protein. The data hold roughly 560,000 distinct CDR3 sequences, with roughly 14% observed a single time. The sequenced material came from blood. The receptors derive from a woman between 35 and 50 years old with Graves' ophthalmopathy.

Ten or more counts support this clonotype. The chain joins TRBV7-2 to TRBJ2-2; 8 bases line up with TRBD1. From germline, CDR1 is SGHTA and CDR2 FQGNSA. Trimming at V came to 6 bases and at J to 3 bases, leaving 6 bases not matched to a gene. This CDR3 has 15 residues. The CDR3 DNA is TGTGCCAGCAGATTGGACAGGGCGGACACCGGGGAGCTGTTTTTT. Its protein product is CASRLDRADTGELFF.

At least ten counts were recorded for this clonotype. The V call is TRBV6-5, the J call TRBJ2-5; TRBD2 might be the D (6 bases). CDR3 length equals 14 residues. Trimming stripped 2 bases from V and 5 bases from J, with 12 bases between. Germline values: CDR1 MNHEY, CDR2 SVGAGI. CDR3 in DNA: TGTGCCAGCAGTTACAGGCGGGATACGGAGACCCAGTACTTC. Translated, it gives CASSYRRDTETQYF.

This clonotype has at least ten counts. The chain combines TRBV2 with TRBJ2-7; D is ambiguous. The CDR3 is 11 amino acids. Trimming shortened V by 4 bases and J by 7 bases, and 8 bases separated the two germline ends. Per germline, CDR1 SNHLY and CDR2 FYNNEI. In DNA, the CDR3 is TGTGCCAGCAGTGCTGCGGTTGAGCAGTACTTC. Amino acid sequence: CASSAAVEQYF.

This clonotype was seen a handful of times. CDR3 region: CANSQGSDEQFF. CDR3 nucleotides: TGTGCCAACTCACAGGGGTCGGATGAGCAGTTCTTC. The rearrangement uses TRBV2 and TRBJ2-1, with 7 nucleotides matching TRBD1. Trimming removed 10 bases from V and 8 bases from J; junction bases left unmatched: 8. CDR1 is SNHLY, CDR2 FYNNEI, per germline. This CDR3 has 12 residues.

This clonotype was seen many times. The chain links TRBV6-2 or TRBV6-3 to TRBJ2-7; 13 nucleotides align to TRBD2. CDR1 MNHEY and CDR2 SVGEGT come from the germline V gene. V lost 6 bases and J lost 3; bases outside the gene matches: 8. The length of the CDR3 is 16 residues. CDR3 bases: TGTGCCAGCAGGGGACTAGCGGGACAATCGATCTACGAGCAGTACTTC. It codes for CASRGLAGQSIYEQYF.

In its sample, this clonotype was seen a few times. The V call is TRBV11-3, the J call TRBJ1-3, with unresolved D. This CDR3 region has 15 residues. Germline V gives CDR1 SGHNT, CDR2 YENEEA. The V end lost 1 base, the J end lost 0 bases, and 7 bases lay between the germline ends. CDR3 DNA: TGTGCCAGCAGCTTAGTTAGGTCCTCTGGAAACACCATATATTTT. It is translated as CASSLVRSSGNTIYF.

This clonotype was seen more than once but under ten times. The J gene is TRBJ1-3, the V gene TRBV10-3; the match to TRBD1 covers 7 bases. The CDR3 is 15 amino acids. Germline V gene lookup returns CDR1 ENHRY and CDR2 SYGVKD. With V trimmed by 5 bases and J by 0 bases, 4 bases remained unmatched. The CDR3 DNA reads TGTGCCATCAGTCCGGACAGGAACTCTGGAAACACCATATATTTT. Residues: CAISPDRNSGNTIYF.

This clonotype was detected many times. This chain connects TRBV27 to TRBJ2-7; TRBD2 is a possible D gene (5 bases). V gave up 8 bases and J gave up 0 bases, with 17 bases separating them. The CDR3 covers 15 residues. The V gene's germline CDR1 is MNHEY and CDR2 SMNVEV (reference sequence). Written as DNA, the CDR3 is TGTGCCAGCTCGAGGGCGGGTTCATACTCCTACGAGCAGTACTTC. Encoded protein: CASSRAGSYSYEQYF.

This clonotype was recorded a few times. CDR3 sequence (DNA): TGTGCCAGCAGCTTAGTTGTTTCGGGATACAATCAGCCCCAGCATTTT. This translates into CASSLVVSGYNQPQHF. The V and J genes are TRBV7-8 and TRBJ1-5; no reliable D call. V was trimmed by 1 base and J by 3 bases, leaving 13 bases between them. The CDR3 consists of 16 residues. CDR1 and CDR2 from the germline V gene are SGHVS and FQNEAQ.

The rearrangement uses TRBV7-9 and TRBJ2-5; D is uncertain. Per the germline V gene, CDR1 is SEHNR and CDR2 is FQNEAQ (reference sequence). V was pared by 2 bases and J by 3 bases, with 10 bases between. The CDR3 contains 14 residues. This CDR3 reads CASSLLASKETQYF. Written as DNA, the CDR3 is TGTGCCAGCAGCTTACTGGCCAGCAAAGAGACCCAGTACTTC. Full variable domain (remainder filled in from reference TRBV7-9 and TRBJ2-5): DTGVSQNPRHKITKRGQNVTFRCDPISEHNRLYWYRQTLGQGPEFLTYFQNEAQLEKSRLLSDRFSAERPKGSFSTLEIQRTEQGDSAMYLCASSLLASKETQYFGPGTRLLVL.

The chain has TRBV12-3 or TRBV12-4 and TRBJ1-2, with D hard to call. V lost 4 bases and J lost 4, with 7 bases in between. This CDR3 spans 12 amino acids. The CDR3 DNA reads TGTGCCAGCAGTTCCTTGACCTATGGCTACACCTTC. It is translated as CASSSLTYGYTF.

The chain employs TRBV5-6 and TRBJ2-2; a weak D match, TRBD1 (5 bases). Trimming cost V 0 bases and J 3 bases, with 9 bases left between them. Per the germline V gene, CDR1 is SGHDT and CDR2 is YYEEEE. The length of the CDR3 is 15 residues. The CDR3 spells CASSLEDTYTGELFF. CDR3 sequence (DNA): TGTGCCAGCAGCTTGGAGGACACCTACACCGGGGAGCTGTTTTTT.

This clonotype was picked up many times. The V call is TRBV6-2 or TRBV6-3, the J call TRBJ1-5, with D maybe TRBD1 (6 bases). The CDR3 has 15 amino acids. V lost 6 bases to trimming and J lost 7 bases, with 19 bases between them. Per germline, CDR1 MNHEY and CDR2 SVGEGT. Here the CDR3 reads CASSPRDTGRQPQHF. CDR3 nucleotide sequence: TGTGCCAGCAGCCCTAGGGACACCGGTAGGCAGCCCCAGCATTTT.

With regard to this clonotype: A much larger clone differs by one base, so this may be a read error. J is TRBJ2-5 and V is TRBV25-1, with D maybe TRBD1 (5 bases). Germline V gives CDR1 MGHDK, CDR2 SYGVNS. The CDR3 spans 13 residues. Trimming pared 3 bases from V and 2 bases from J, leaving 7 bases between. The chain's CDR3 is CASSEDNQETQYF. The CDR3 nucleotides are TGTGCCAGCAGTGAGGACAATCAAGAGACCCAGTACTTC. Full variable domain (outside the CDR3, taken from reference TRBV25-1 and TRBJ2-5): EADIYQTPRYLVIGTGKKITLECSQTMGHDKMYWYQQDPGMELHLIHYSYGVNSTEKGDLSSESTVSRIRTEHFPLTLESARPSHTSQYLCASSEDNQETQYFGPGTRLLVL.